This entry features one T cell receptor (beta chain) sequence. What this receptor recognizes is not known. Qualities for individual bases were not recorded, and no much larger clone is one base off. Spanning cysteine to phenylalanine, the CDR3 consists of 13 amino acids. Only the CDR3 DNA stays, 39 bases, in frame from base 1. CDR1 and CDR2 are read off the germline V gene as MGHRA and YSYEKL. V is shortened by 4 bases, J by 3 bases, and the region joining them spans 9 bases. The data stem from a study of T-cell memory formation after mild COVID-19 (dated by TCRdb to the early 2020s). The study in broad terms: Most TCR sequence clusters were specific to one of the two donors. In two donors, T-cell clones that expanded and contracted after mild COVID-19 were followed by sequencing TCRalpha and TCRbeta repertoires longitudinally. Two young, previously healthy adult volunteers made up the cohort, one male and one female.

PBMCs were isolated by Ficoll-Paque density gradient centrifugation. The research as a whole found: The study included only a couple of mild cases, and larger cohorts that include severe cases with pre-infection samples were judged to be necessary. Contracting CD4+ clones appeared mostly in the CM and EM memory subsets, whereas CD8+ clones were enriched in EMRA. Clones contracting from day 15 to 85 had balanced CD4/CD8 phenotypes, while a second wave expanding from day 15 to 37 was biased towards CD4+. Some responding clones were detected in pre-infection memory, which suggested that pre-existing cross-reactive memory T cells had joined the SARS-CoV-2 response. SARS-CoV-2 specificity was not confirmed for the second-wave clones peaking on day 37.

The sequencing machine was an Illumina NovaSeq 6000. TCRalpha and TCRbeta cDNA libraries were constructed by 5'RACE with constant-segment primers, with sample barcodes and unique molecular identifiers being introduced. Trizol reagent was used to extract RNA from every sample. Libraries were amplified in two PCR steps, with a second sample barcode and Illumina TruSeq adapters added in the second step. Libraries were sequenced on an Illumina NovaSeq with 2 x 150 bp paired-end reads. The paper's data handling went like this. Demultiplexing of reads and collapsing into UMI-guided consensus sequences were performed with migec v1.2.7. Using mixcr v2.1.11, the UMI consensuses were aligned to TRA and TRB V and J templates and assembled into clonotypes. A clonotype was counted as expanded or contracted only if both edgeR and NoisET called the change significant, with noise models trained on biological replicates. For edgeR calls, the thresholds were a false discovery rate-adjusted p below 0.01 and a log2 fold-change of 1. As an exploratory analysis of dynamics, max-normalized trajectories of the 1000 most abundant clonotypes were examined with PCA combined with hierarchical clustering. Separately sequenced CD4+ and CD8+ repertoires were used to assign a CD4 or CD8 phenotype to each responding clone. TCRdb cleaned the public reads at Q25 with fastp, built clones with MiXCR and kept in-frame beta chains. Rows with one shared CDR3 protein collapse into an entry with the most common genes and DNA. TCRdb's processing, not the authors' own work, is the source of the V and J calls. The sample table shows 450,000 to 700,000 distinct CDR3 sequences, and more than 15% are seen once. The ten largest clones add up to 12% of the sample.

The receptor chain draws on TRBV4-1 and TRBJ1-2, with the D gene too uncertain to name. The receptor comes from an adult woman who had mild COVID-19 (a few samples of this study predate the infection). The sample titles of this study are shuffled in the database, so cell type and time point are left out; the donor was told from shared clones. The sequencing sample was made of PBMCs or a T cell subset sorted from them (not recorded which). The DNA sequence reads TGCGCCAGCAGCCGAGGGCAGTACTATGGCTACACCTTC. It is translated as CASSRGQYYGYTF.